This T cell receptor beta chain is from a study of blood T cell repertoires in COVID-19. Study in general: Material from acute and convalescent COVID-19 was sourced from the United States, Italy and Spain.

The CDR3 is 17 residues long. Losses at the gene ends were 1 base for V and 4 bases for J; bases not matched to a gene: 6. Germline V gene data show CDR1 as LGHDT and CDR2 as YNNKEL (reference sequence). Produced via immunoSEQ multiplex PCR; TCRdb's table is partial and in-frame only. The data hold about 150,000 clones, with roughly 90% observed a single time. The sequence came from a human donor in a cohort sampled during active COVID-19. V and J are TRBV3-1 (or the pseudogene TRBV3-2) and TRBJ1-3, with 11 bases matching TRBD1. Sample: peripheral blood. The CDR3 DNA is TGTGCCAGCAGCCAAGTCGTCCGGGACAGGGGGGGAAACACCATATATTTT. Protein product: CASSQVVRDRGGNTIYF.